A selection of T cell receptor beta chains follows, all from one sample in a study of blood T cell repertoires in COVID-19. The data were produced by immunoSEQ multiplex PCR, yet TCRdb's version contains in-frame clones alone and is incomplete. The sample has under 300,000 clones, around 83% seen once. Sample: peripheral blood. The source of these receptors is a man aged 25-45 years who had recovered from COVID-19. Both conserved end residues are part of each CDR3. The D gene is left open where the match is weak. Size values are once, few and many counts, or a class for expanded clones, and some rows have none.

clone_size d_call j_call v_call cdr3_nt cdr3_aa
. TRBD2 TRBJ2-5 TRBV9 TGTGCCAGCAGCGGCCGACTAGCGTCGGAGACCCAGTACTTC CASSGRLASETQYF
. . TRBJ2-2 TRBV19 TGTGCCAGTAGTCAGAGGGACACCGGGGAGCTGTTTTTT CASSQRDTGELFF
. . TRBJ1-2 TRBV5-6 TGTGCCAGCAGCTTGCGGGGGGCGGTTGATGGCTACACCTTC CASSLRGAVDGYTF
. . TRBJ1-2 TRBV12-3/TRBV12-4 TGTGCCAGCAGTTTCTCAGGGGTTGATGGCTACACCTTC CASSFSGVDGYTF
. . TRBJ2-1 TRBV3-1/TRBV3-2 TGTGCCAGCAGCCCCAGGTTCCGATACCCACGACGCTACAATGAGCAGTTCTTC CASSPRFRYPRRYNEQFF
. TRBD2 TRBJ2-3 TRBV7-9 TGTGCCAGCAGACCGCCGGCGGGGGATACTAGCACAGATACGCAGTATTTT CASRPPAGDTSTDTQYF
. . TRBJ1-5 TRBV4-1 TGCGCCAGCAGCCAAGAAATAACAGTTAATCAGCCCCAGCATTTT CASSQEITVNQPQHF
. TRBD1 TRBJ1-2 TRBV6-5 TGTGCCAGCAGTCCGATTTGGGACAGGAACTATGGCTACACCTTC CASSPIWDRNYGYTF
. . TRBJ1-3 TRBV11-3 TGTGCCAGCAGCTTAAAGGGGGCTGGAAACACCATATATTTT CASSLKGAGNTIYF
. TRBD1 TRBJ2-2 TRBV25-1 TGTGCCAGCAGGGAGACAGGGGTGGCCGGGGAGCTGTTTTTT CASRETGVAGELFF
. . TRBJ2-3 TRBV7-2 TGTGCCAGCAGCGGGAGAAGGGCGGTATACACAGATACGCAGTATTTT CASSGRRAVYTDTQYF
once . TRBJ1-5 TRBV3-1/TRBV3-2 TGTGCCAGCAGCCAAGACGCTACTAGCAATCAGCCCCAGCATTTT CASSQDATSNQPQHF
. TRBD1 TRBJ2-2 TRBV9 TGTGCCAGCAGCCTAACAGGGGAGAACACCGGGGAGCTGTTTTTT CASSLTGENTGELFF
. . TRBJ1-3 TRBV7-9 TGTGCCAGCAGCTTATCAGGGACTGGAAACACCATATATTTT CASSLSGTGNTIYF
. . TRBJ2-6 TRBV5-4 TGTGCCAGCAGCTTGGTCAGTACACCCAACGTCCTGACTTTC CASSLVSTPNVLTF
. . TRBJ2-3 TRBV11-1 TGTGCCAGCAGCTTAATGGGACGGGGGAGCACAGATACGCAGTATTTT CASSLMGRGSTDTQYF
. . TRBJ2-2 TRBV18 TGTGCCAGCTCACTACGGGACACCGGGGAGCTGTTTTTT CASSLRDTGELFF
. . TRBJ2-1 TRBV4-1 TGCGCCAGCAGCCAAGGATCTAGCTCCTACAATGAGCAGTTCTTC CASSQGSSSYNEQFF
. . TRBJ2-5 TRBV5-1 TGCGCCAGCAGCCGACAGCTGCAAGAGACCCAGTACTTC CASSRQLQETQYF
. TRBD1 TRBJ2-7 TRBV11-1 TGTGCCAGCAGCTTAAACGCCGGGACAGGGAGTTACGAGCAGTACTTC CASSLNAGTGSYEQYF
. . TRBJ2-3 TRBV5-1 TGCGCCAGCAGTCCTAACACAGATACGCAGTATTTT CASSPNTDTQYF
. . TRBJ1-2 TRBV5-6 TGTGCCAGCAGCTTGTTTGTGGGAGGCTGGACCCATGGCTACACCTTC CASSLFVGGWTHGYTF
. . TRBJ2-5 TRBV11-2 TGTGCCAGCAGCTTAAGCGCCGGACAAGAGACCCAGTACTTC CASSLSAGQETQYF
. . TRBJ2-1 TRBV6-1 TGTGCCAGCAGTGAAGAGTTCGGGCGGGGGCCTTACAATGAGCAGTTCTTC CASSEEFGRGPYNEQFF
. . TRBJ1-1 TRBV25-1 TGTGCCAGCAGTGATCCCGTTGGGCTGACTGAAGCTTTCTTT CASSDPVGLTEAFF
. TRBD2 TRBJ2-3 TRBV9 TGTGCCAGCAGCGCAGAAACTAGCGTATACACAGATACGCAGTATTTT CASSAETSVYTDTQYF
once . TRBJ2-2 TRBV18 TGTGCCAGCTCACCCCTGGGCCTCGCGAACACCGGGGAGCTGTTTTTT CASSPLGLANTGELFF
. . TRBJ2-5 TRBV27 TGTGCCAGCAGTCCAGATTCCGGGCGGGGGCGGAAGACCCAGTACTTC CASSPDSGRGRKTQYF
. TRBD1 TRBJ1-3 TRBV24-1 TGTGCCACCAGTGATTTGGGGGACAGATTTCTTATATTAGGCACCATATATTTT CATSDLGDRFLILGTIYF
. . TRBJ2-5 TRBV2 TGTGCCAGCAGCCCAGGCGAGTACCAAGAGACCCAGTACTTC CASSPGEYQETQYF
. TRBD1 TRBJ1-1 TRBV19 TGTGCCAGTAGTAGCCAAAGGGACAGGGCTGGCACTGAAGCTTTCTTT CASSSQRDRAGTEAFF
. . TRBJ2-4 TRBV18 TGTGCCAGCTCACCACGTCAGGAAGCCAAAAACATTCAGTACTTC CASSPRQEAKNIQYF
. TRBD1 TRBJ2-3 TRBV11-2 TGTGCCAGCAGCCATGACCGGGACAGGGTAGATACGCAGTATTTT CASSHDRDRVDTQYF
. . TRBJ2-7 TRBV27 TGTGCCAGCAGTTTTTCTAGGGGCCGTTCCGAGCAGTACTTC CASSFSRGRSEQYF
. . TRBJ1-3 TRBV2 TGTGCCAGCATCGACTTTGCAGCTGGAAACACCATATATTTT CASIDFAAGNTIYF
. . TRBJ1-1 TRBV6-5 TGTGCCAGCCGCAGTTTTGGCACTGAAGCTTTCTTT CASRSFGTEAFF
. . TRBJ1-3 TRBV10-3 TGTGCCATCAGTGCAGGGATAGGAAACACCATATATTTT CAISAGIGNTIYF